Sequencing of this T cell receptor (beta chain) was carried out in a study of T cell responses to AZD1222 COVID-19 vaccine. Study-wide background: Researchers grouped second doses given at about 4 or about 12 weeks into one pool.

Generated by immunoSEQ multiplex PCR, the TCRdb table keeps only in-frame clones and is missing some. Of around 100,000 clones listed, about 80% are singletons. The V segment lost 5 bases and the J segment 7 bases; nucleotides outside the gene matches: 16. This CDR3 spans 17 amino acids. CDR1 and CDR2 from the germline V gene are LNHNV and YYDKDF (reference sequence). This receptor was obtained from an adult in good health. The V call is TRBV15, the J call TRBJ2-3; 9 nucleotides align to TRBD2. This material consisted of peripheral blood, taken on day 0 of AZD1222 vaccination. The CDR3 loop is CATSPSPVAGADNTQYF. The CDR3 bases are TGTGCCACCAGCCCGTCTCCAGTAGCGGGGGCGGATAATACGCAGTATTTT.